This T cell receptor beta chain was documented in a study of T cells of healthy individuals (dated by TCRdb to the late 2010s). A note on this clonotype: Its cognate antigen has yet to be identified. The record has no base qualities; no much larger clone is one base away.

The library was obtained by 5' RACE. The instrument given in TCRdb is Illumina MiSeq. TCRdb reworked the public reads: Q25 trimming with fastp, MiXCR clone assembly, productive beta chains retained. Under each unique CDR3 protein, matching rows form one entry showing the most common genes and DNA. This sample gives about 96,000 distinct CDR3 sequences in total; 17% of them show up just once. The ten largest clones capture around 6.4% of the sample. The TCR sequence derives from a human donor in good health.

DNA sequence: TGTGCCACCAGCAGAGAAGGGACATTAAACTACGAGCAGTACTTC. Translated, it reads CATSREGTLNYEQYF. The rearranged chain carries TRBV15 and TRBJ2-7; the D gene is perhaps TRBD1, from 6 matching bases. From the germline V gene (reference sequence), CDR1 is LNHNV and CDR2 is YYDKDF. The CDR3 measures 15 amino acids from cysteine to phenylalanine. CDR3 DNA only is kept here, 45 bases in frame from base 1. Trimming at the junction amounts to 0 bases on V and 3 bases on J, and the germline ends lie 12 bases apart.